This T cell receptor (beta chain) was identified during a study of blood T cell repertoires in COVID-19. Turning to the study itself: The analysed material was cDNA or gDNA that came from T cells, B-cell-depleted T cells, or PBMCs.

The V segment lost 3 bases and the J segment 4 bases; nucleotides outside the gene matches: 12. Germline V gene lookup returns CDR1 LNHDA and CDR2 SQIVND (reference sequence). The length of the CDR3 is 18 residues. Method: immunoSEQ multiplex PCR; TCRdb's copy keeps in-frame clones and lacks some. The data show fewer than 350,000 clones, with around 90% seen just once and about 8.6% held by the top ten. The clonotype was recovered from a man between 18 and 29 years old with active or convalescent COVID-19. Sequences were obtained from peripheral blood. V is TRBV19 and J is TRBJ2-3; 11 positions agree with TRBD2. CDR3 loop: CASSIQFSSGGFADTQYF. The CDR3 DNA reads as TGTGCCAGTAGTATCCAATTCTCTAGCGGGGGGTTCGCAGATACGCAGTATTTT.